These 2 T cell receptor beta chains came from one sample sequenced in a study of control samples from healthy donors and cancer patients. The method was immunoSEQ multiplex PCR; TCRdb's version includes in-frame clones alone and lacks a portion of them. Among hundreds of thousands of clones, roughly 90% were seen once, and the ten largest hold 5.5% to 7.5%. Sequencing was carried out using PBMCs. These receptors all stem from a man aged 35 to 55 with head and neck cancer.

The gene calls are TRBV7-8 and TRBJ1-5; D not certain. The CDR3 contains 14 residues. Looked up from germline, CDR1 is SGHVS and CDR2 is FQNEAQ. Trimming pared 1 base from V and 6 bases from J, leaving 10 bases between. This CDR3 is CASSLGQAGQPQHF. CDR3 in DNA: TGTGCCAGCAGCTTAGGGCAGGCCGGTCAGCCCCAGCATTTT. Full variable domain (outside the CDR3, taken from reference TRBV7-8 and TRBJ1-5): GAGVSQSPRYKVAKRGQDVALRCDPISGHVSLFWYQQALGQGPEFLTYFQNEAQLDKSGLPSDRFFAERPEGSVSTLKIQRTQQEDSAVYLCASSLGQAGQPQHFGDGTRLSIL.

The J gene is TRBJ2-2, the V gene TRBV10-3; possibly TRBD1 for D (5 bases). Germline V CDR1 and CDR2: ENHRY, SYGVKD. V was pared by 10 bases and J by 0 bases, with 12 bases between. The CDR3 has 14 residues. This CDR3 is CATQGTANTGELFF. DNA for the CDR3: TGTGCCACCCAGGGTACCGCGAACACCGGGGAGCTGTTTTTT.